This T cell receptor beta chain emerged from a study of human T cells and chemical hapten exposure. Looking at the study overall: Patch tests applied 0.01% DPC to the upper back, read at 6 days.

General study results and limits: Against controls, expanded TCRs gave rise to significantly more large CDR3 similarity clusters.

Deletions cut 7 bases from V and 15 bases from J, with 13 bases between. This CDR3 region has 10 residues. Germline-derived CDR1 and CDR2 are SNHLY and FYNNEI. TCRdb ran MiXCR on the RACE reads and lists one entry per CDR3 protein. This table holds 75,000 to 95,000 distinct CDR3 sequences, about an eighth found once. As for time point: patch test 1, 2 weeks after DPC sensitization. Treatment here: therapeutic diphenylcyclopropenone sensitization with weekly scalp DPC. Unseparated into fractions, whole blood served as the source from which total RNA was extracted. About this clonotype: What it binds is not known.

The receptor's source is a woman aged 60 to 75 with alopecia areata. Some clones in this sample may be carry-over from other donors' samples. Source: whole blood, taken in connection with sensitization to the hapten diphenylcyclopropenone (DPC). This rearrangement joins TRBV2 to TRBJ2-1, with D maybe TRBD1 (6 bases). CDR3 amino acids: CASTSGAGFF. The CDR3, as DNA: TGTGCCAGCACATCAGGGGCAGGGTTCTTC.